The rows below give T cell receptor beta chains drawn from one sample of a study of PD-1 blockade in classical Hodgkin lymphoma. TCRdb keeps only in-frame clones here, not all; method: immunoSEQ multiplex PCR. The table lists 6,800 or so clones, around 80% of them singletons. Material: peripheral blood mononuclear cells (PBMCs), obtained at baseline. The receptors derive from a human donor with classical Hodgkin lymphoma. Each CDR3 is given with its conserved first and last residue. A D gene is named only where the DNA matches it firmly. The size entry is marked missing in some rows and otherwise reads once, few, many or a size class.

CASSLRQSQNSPLHF TGTGCCAGCAGTTTAAGACAGAGCCAAAATTCACCCCTCCACTTT TRBJ1-6 . . TRBV28
CSAGPGDTQYF TGCAGTGCCGGCCCGGGGGATACGCAGTATTTT TRBJ2-3 . . TRBV20-1
CASTTTRASTGANVLTF TGTGCCAGCACCACCACCCGGGCATCGACTGGGGCCAACGTCCTGACTTTC TRBJ2-6 . . TRBV27
CARWTGKLFEQYF TGTGCCAGGTGGACAGGGAAACTTTTCGAGCAGTACTTC TRBJ2-7 . TRBD1 TRBV19
CASSPVAGQGEQYF TGTGCCAGCAGCCCCGTAGCGGGACAGGGAGAGCAGTACTTC TRBJ2-7 . . TRBV9
CSVEARGGTFF TGCAGCGTTGAGGCCAGGGGGGGGACGTTCTTC TRBJ2-1 . . TRBV29-1
CASSRDGDYEQYF TGTGCCAGCAGCCGCGACGGGGACTACGAGCAGTACTTC TRBJ2-7 . . TRBV5-4
CASSPGTASYNEQFF TGTGCCAGCAGCCCCGGGACAGCCTCCTACAATGAGCAGTTCTTC TRBJ2-1 . TRBD1 TRBV5-4
CASSLLAGVSEQYF TGTGCCAGCAGTTTATTAGCGGGAGTGAGCGAGCAGTACTTC TRBJ2-7 . TRBD2 TRBV27
CASSEALRGETQYF TGTGCCAGCAGTGAAGCGTTGAGGGGAGAGACCCAGTACTTC TRBJ2-5 . . TRBV6-1
CASSTNRGLDGYTF TGTGCCAGCAGCACAAACAGGGGGCTCGACGGCTACACCTTC TRBJ1-2 . TRBD1 TRBV7-2
CSGRTSGGLTGELFF TGCAGCGGTCGGACTAGCGGGGGGCTTACCGGGGAGCTGTTTTTT TRBJ2-2 once TRBD2 TRBV29-1
CASRPTGEETQYF TGTGCCAGCAGACCAACAGGGGAAGAGACCCAGTACTTC TRBJ2-5 once TRBD1 TRBV11-3
CASSSYSRFPTTEAFF TGTGCCAGCAGTTCCTATAGCAGGTTTCCCACCACTGAAGCTTTCTTT TRBJ1-1 few . TRBV27
CASSLTGRNYGYTF TGCGCCAGCAGCTTGACAGGGCGGAACTATGGCTACACCTTC TRBJ1-2 once . TRBV5-1
CASSPLAGGPYEQYF TGTGCCAGTAGTCCTCTAGCGGGAGGGCCCTACGAGCAGTACTTC TRBJ2-7 few TRBD2 TRBV19
CSEARGLAEAFF TGCAGCGAAGCAAGGGGGCTAGCTGAAGCTTTCTTT TRBJ1-1 . TRBD1 TRBV29-1
CASSFRGGSYNEQFF TGTGCCAGCAGTTTCCGGGGCGGCTCCTACAATGAGCAGTTCTTC TRBJ2-1 . . TRBV27
CASSEFSTISSYEQYF TGTGCCAGCAGTGAATTTTCGACTATATCCTCCTACGAGCAGTACTTC TRBJ2-7 . . TRBV6-1
CASSQNRDSPLHF TGTGCCAGCAGCCAAAACAGGGATTCACCCCTCCACTTT TRBJ1-6 . . TRBV16
CASSLVGQGQETQYF TGTGCCAGCAGCTTGGTGGGTCAGGGCCAAGAGACCCAGTACTTC TRBJ2-5 . . TRBV5-5
CSVGYGQRATDTQYF TGCAGCGTTGGATACGGACAGCGAGCCACAGATACGCAGTATTTT TRBJ2-3 . . TRBV29-1
CASSFRGETQYF TGTGCCAGCAGCTTCAGAGGGGAGACCCAGTACTTC TRBJ2-5 . . TRBV7-2